In its sample, the clone carrying this T cell receptor (beta chain) was seen a few times. Its antigen is undetermined. These data originate in a study of human T cells and chemical hapten exposure. Study-level points and caveats: Expanded TCRs made up significantly more big CDR3 similarity clusters than controls did.

The sample's time point: patch test 2, 6 weeks after DPC sensitization. Treatment described: therapeutic diphenylcyclopropenone sensitization with weekly scalp DPC. Germline CDR1 is MNHEY and CDR2 is SVGEGT. V shed 11 bases and J 9 bases; nucleotides not matched to a gene: 9. The CDR3 is 13 amino acids. TCRdb reprocessed the RACE reads via MiXCR and lists one record per CDR3 protein. The table lists tens of thousands of distinct CDR3 sequences, 9.5% to 12% of them singletons, with 2.2% in the top ten. The origin of this receptor is a man aged 35-49 years with alopecia areata. Some clones in this sample may be carry-over from other donors' samples. The chain carries TRBV6-2 or TRBV6-3 and TRBJ2-1; 11 nucleotides match TRBD1. Sample: whole blood, taken in connection with sensitization to the hapten diphenylcyclopropenone (DPC). The chain's CDR3 is CAGTDRGHGEQFF. The CDR3 DNA reads TGTGCCGGAACGGACAGGGGGCACGGTGAGCAGTTCTTC.